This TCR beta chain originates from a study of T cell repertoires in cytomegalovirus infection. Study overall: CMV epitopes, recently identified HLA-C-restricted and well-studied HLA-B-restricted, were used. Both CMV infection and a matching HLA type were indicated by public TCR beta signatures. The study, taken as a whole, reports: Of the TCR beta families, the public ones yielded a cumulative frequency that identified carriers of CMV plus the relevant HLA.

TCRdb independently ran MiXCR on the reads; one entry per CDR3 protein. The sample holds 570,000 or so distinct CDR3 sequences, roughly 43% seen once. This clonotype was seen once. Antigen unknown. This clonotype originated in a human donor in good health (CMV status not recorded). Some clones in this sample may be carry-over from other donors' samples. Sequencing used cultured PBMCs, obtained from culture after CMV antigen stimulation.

Written as DNA, the CDR3 is TGTGCCAGCAGTGTTCGCTGGGTGGCTGAAGGGGCCAATGAGCAGTTCTTC. Amino acid sequence: CASSVRWVAEGANEQFF. This chain links TRBV2 with TRBJ2-1; weak D call: TRBD1 (5 bases). The CDR3 totals 17 residues. Trimming left V 4 bases short and J 6 bases short, with 22 bases between. Germline V CDR1 and CDR2: SNHLY, FYNNEI. The entire variable domain, with the rest obtained from reference TRBV2 and TRBJ2-1, is as follows: EPEVTQTPSHQVTQMGQEVILRCVPISNHLYFYWYRQILGQKVEFLVSFYNNEISEKSEIFDDQFSVERPDGSNFTLKIRSTKLEDSAMYFCASSVRWVAEGANEQFFGPGTRLTVL.